This T cell receptor (beta chain) was sequenced for a study of PD-L1 blockade in urothelial cancer. Turning to the study itself: Once treatment had started, blood was analyzed at 3 weeks (second dose) and again at 6 weeks. The median T cell count in blood samples was 141,255.

Per germline, CDR1 LGHNA and CDR2 YNFKEQ. The CDR3 runs to 15 residues. V gave up 1 base and J gave up 3 bases, with 13 bases separating them. Synthetic TCR analog templates were spiked into each PCR. The repertoire was sequenced with immunoSEQ multiplex PCR; TCRdb's copy has only in-frame clones and lacks some. The data contain 35,000 to 45,000 clones, over 65% of them singletons. The clonotype comes from a man between 65 and 85 years old with urothelial cancer. The specimen comprised PBMCs, sampled around atezolizumab (anti-PD-L1) treatment. V and J are TRBV4-2 and TRBJ2-7; D gene unclear. CDR3 sequence: CASSQGQALGYEQYF. The CDR3 DNA reads as TGTGCCAGCAGCCAAGGCCAGGCCCTTGGCTACGAGCAGTACTTC.